What follows are 27 T cell receptor beta chains derived from one specimen sequenced in a study of identifying expanded T cells in peripheral blood. The table came from immunoSEQ multiplex PCR; TCRdb's copy has only in-frame clones and leaves some out. The sample carries around 100,000 clones, about 90% recorded once. Sequenced: blood. These receptors were taken from a person aged 18 to 70 in good health.

V and J are TRBV6-5 and TRBJ2-5; tentatively, D is TRBD2 (5 bases). The V end lost 2 bases, the J end lost 2 bases, and 12 bases lay between the germline ends. Germline-derived CDR1 and CDR2 are MNHEY and SVGAGI. The length of the CDR3 is 15 residues. CDR3 loop: CASSYTGRRQETQYF. The DNA for the CDR3 is TGTGCCAGCAGTTACACTGGACGGAGGCAAGAGACCCAGTACTTC.

The chain employs TRBV14 and TRBJ2-7, with a possible D match to TRBD1 (6 bases). The CDR3 is 14 amino acids. Germline V gene data show CDR1 as SGHDN and CDR2 as FVKESK. The V and J ends lost 1 base and 2 bases respectively, with 9 bases between them. The CDR3 region is CASSQVTGAYEQYF. For the CDR3, the DNA is TGTGCCAGCAGCCAAGTGACAGGCGCCTACGAGCAGTACTTC.

This rearrangement joins TRBV18 to TRBJ2-2; 7 bases are shared with TRBD1. There are 15 residues in the CDR3. With 6 bases clipped from V and 3 bases from J, the junction kept 7 bases outside the gene matches. The germline V gene has CDR1 KGHSH and CDR2 LQKENI. The CDR3 nucleotides read TGTGCCAGCTCCAACTGGGACAGAGACACCGGGGAGCTGTTTTTT. Protein: CASSNWDRDTGELFF.

The chain carries TRBV7-6 and TRBJ2-3; D possibly corresponds to TRBD2 (5 bases). This CDR3 has 15 residues. Germline V gene sequence: CDR1 SGHVS, CDR2 FNYEAQ. Trimming removed 6 bases at V and 1 base at J, with 14 bases between. CDR3 protein: CASSLSMEGTDTQYF. CDR3 nucleotides: TGTGCCAGCAGTTTGTCAATGGAGGGCACAGATACGCAGTATTTT. Supplemented by reference TRBV7-6 and TRBJ2-3, the full variable domain reads GAGVSQSPRYKVTKRGQDVALRCDPISGHVSLYWYRQALGQGPEFLTYFNYEAQQDKSGLPNDRFSAERPEGSISTLTIQRTEQRDSAMYRCASSLSMEGTDTQYFGPGTRLTVL.

V usage is TRBV7-8 and J usage is TRBJ1-6; D perhaps matches TRBD1 (5 bases). The length of the CDR3 is 15 residues. Germline lookup yields CDR1 SGHVS and CDR2 FQNEAQ. Trimming removed 0 bases from V and 7 bases from J, with 10 bases in between. This chain's CDR3 is CASSLAGTENSPLHF. As DNA, the CDR3 is TGTGCCAGCAGCTTAGCCGGGACTGAGAATTCACCCCTCCACTTT.

The V gene is TRBV30, the J gene TRBJ2-7; 8 bases align to TRBD1. Germline values: CDR1 GTSNPN, CDR2 SVGIG (reference sequence). V lost 1 base and J lost 9; bases outside the gene matches: 5. CDR3 size: 12 residues. DNA of the CDR3: TGTGCCTGGAGTGCTCAGGGGGCCGTGCAGTACTTC. Translation: CAWSAQGAVQYF.

The rearrangement joins TRBV5-4 to TRBJ1-6; D gene ambiguous. V lost 0 bases and J lost 10, with 11 bases in between. The germline V gene encodes CDR1 SGHNT and CDR2 YYREEE (reference sequence). The CDR3 loop spans 14 amino acids. The CDR3 region has the DNA TGTGCCAGCAGCTTGGTCGTGGCGGGCTCACCCCTCCACTTT. Protein: CASSLVVAGSPLHF.

This clone was detected only once. The genes are TRBV6-5 and TRBJ1-2; D call uncertain. V shed 0 bases and J shed 8 bases, with 13 bases lying between them. There are 14 residues in the CDR3. Per germline, CDR1 MNHEY and CDR2 SVGAGI. CDR3 nucleotide sequence: TGTGCCAGCAGTTACTCGATTGGGCCGAGAGGCTACACCTTC. It codes for CASSYSIGPRGYTF.

This clone was observed a few times. In nucleotides, the CDR3 is TGTGCCATCAGTGAGTCGGGCGGTGATAATTCACCCCTCCACTTT. It translates to CAISESGGDNSPLHF. The gene calls are TRBV10-3 and TRBJ1-6; no reliable D call. This CDR3 comprises 15 residues. Trimming cost V 0 bases and J 5 bases, with 8 bases left between them. Germline values: CDR1 ENHRY, CDR2 SYGVKD.

The V call is TRBV30, the J call TRBJ2-1; a weak D match, TRBD1 (5 bases). CDR3 size: 16 residues. Trimming took off 0 bases at V and 8 bases at J, with 20 bases between the two ends. In germline, CDR1 is GTSNPN, CDR2 SVGIG (reference sequence). The CDR3 loop reads CAWSVQYQGGAHEQFF. CDR3 coding DNA: TGTGCCTGGAGTGTACAGTATCAGGGTGGTGCCCATGAGCAGTTCTTC.

The V and J genes are TRBV10-2 and TRBJ2-6; possibly TRBD1 for D (5 bases). The CDR3 spans 14 residues. CDR1 is WSHSY and CDR2 is SAAADI in the germline V gene. Trimming took 2 bases from V and 3 from J, leaving 5 bases between them. The CDR3: CASSEQGGANVLTF. In DNA form, the CDR3 reads TGCGCCAGCAGTGAGCAGGGTGGGGCCAACGTCCTGACTTTC.

The chain employs TRBV6-5 and TRBJ2-1; tentatively, D is TRBD2 (5 bases). This CDR3 is built from 12 residues. The germline gives CDR1 MNHEY, CDR2 SVGAGI. The germline V and J ends were trimmed by 6 bases and 10 bases, with 13 bases remaining between them. The CDR3 DNA reads as TGTGCCAGCAGACCCAGCGGAAGGGAGCAGTTCTTC. Translating gives CASRPSGREQFF.

This clone was seen only a few times. The V and J genes are TRBV5-1 and TRBJ1-2; 9 bases fit TRBD1. The V segment lost 0 bases and the J segment 2 bases; nucleotides outside the gene matches: 5. Germline CDR1 SGHRS, CDR2 YFSETQ. CDR3 length equals 16 residues. As DNA, the CDR3 is TGCGCCAGCAGCTTGGGGCGGGACAGGGTCAACTATGGCTACACCTTC. Translation: CASSLGRDRVNYGYTF.

The J gene is TRBJ1-4, the V gene TRBV2, with D tentatively TRBD1 (6 bases). The V and J ends lost 5 bases and 0 bases respectively, with 16 bases between them. CDR3 length: 17 amino acids. Germline values: CDR1 SNHLY, CDR2 FYNNEI. CDR3 sequence (DNA): TGTGCCAGCAGTAGGTCAGGGGCATGGGCAACTAATGAAAAACTGTTTTTT. This encodes CASSRSGAWATNEKLFF.

The J gene is TRBJ1-3, the V gene TRBV19; 7 bases are shared with TRBD1. The germline gives CDR1 LNHDA, CDR2 SQIVND (reference sequence). The CDR3 is 14 amino acids. The ends lost 4 bases at V and 2 bases at J; junction bases unmatched: 2. CDR3 amino acids: CASSKQGTGNTIYF. The CDR3 coding sequence is TGTGCCAGTAGTAAACAGGGGACTGGAAACACCATATATTTT. Drawing the rest from reference TRBV19 and TRBJ1-3, the complete variable domain is DGGITQSPKYLFRKEGQNVTLSCEQNLNHDAMYWYRQDPGQGLRLIYYSQIVNDFQKGDIAEGYSVSREKKESFPLTVTSAQKNPTAFYLCASSKQGTGNTIYFGEGSWLTVV.

The chain links TRBV5-1 to TRBJ2-3; no definite D call. This CDR3 region has 13 residues. CDR1 SGHRS and CDR2 YFSETQ come from the germline V gene. Trimming shortened V by 3 bases and J by 2 bases, and 7 bases separated the two germline ends. The CDR3 loop reads CASSSVATDTQYF. The CDR3, as DNA: TGCGCCAGCAGCTCGGTAGCCACAGATACGCAGTATTTT. Filled out from reference TRBV5-1 and TRBJ2-3, the complete variable domain reads KAGVTQTPRYLIKTRGQQVTLSCSPISGHRSVSWYQQTPGQGLQFLFEYFSETQRNKGNFPGRFSGRQFSNSRSEMNVSTLELGDSALYLCASSSVATDTQYFGPGTRLTVL.

This sequence joins TRBV11-2 and TRBJ1-2, with TRBD1 matching over 8 bases. V shed 5 bases, J shed 2 bases, and the junction held 4 bases outside the gene matches. Germline V gene data show CDR1 as SGHAT and CDR2 as FQNNGV. CDR3 size: 14 residues. The CDR3 DNA follows: TGTGCCAGCAGCCGAAACAGGGGGAACTATGGCTACACCTTC. It specifies CASSRNRGNYGYTF. Drawing the rest from reference TRBV11-2 and TRBJ1-2, the complete variable domain is EAGVAQSPRYKIIEKRQSVAFWCNPISGHATLYWYQQILGQGPKLLIQFQNNGVVDDSQLPKDRFSAERLKGVDSTLKIQPAKLEDSAVYLCASSRNRGNYGYTFGSGTRLTVV.

This chain links TRBV6-5 with TRBJ2-5; D possibly corresponds to TRBD2 (5 bases). V lost 6 bases to trimming and J lost 0 bases, with 8 bases between them. The CDR3 sequence is 13 residues long. Per the germline V gene, CDR1 is MNHEY and CDR2 is SVGAGI. In nucleotides, the CDR3 is TGTGCCAGCAGGACTACAAACCAAGAGACCCAGTACTTC. It translates to CASRTTNQETQYF.

This sequence joins TRBV19 and TRBJ2-5, with 13 bases identical to TRBD2. Germline V CDR1 and CDR2: LNHDA, SQIVND (reference sequence). This CDR3 comprises 17 residues. V trimming: 7 bases; J trimming: 4 bases; junction bases outside the gene matches: 12. DNA for the CDR3: TGTGCCAGTACCTCCGGGACTAGCGGGAAGGAAGGAGAGACCCAGTACTTC. Its translation: CASTSGTSGKEGETQYF.

This chain uses TRBV7-9 with TRBJ1-3; D call uncertain. The germline V gene encodes CDR1 SEHNR and CDR2 FQNEAQ (reference sequence). V gave up 4 bases and J gave up 4 bases, with 5 bases separating them. The CDR3 has 12 amino acids. The CDR3 region has the DNA TGTGCCAGCAGCTCACAGGGAAACACCATATATTTT. Translation gives CASSSQGNTIYF.

This chain connects TRBV5-1 to TRBJ2-1, with 12 bases fitting TRBD2. Trimming took 4 bases from V and 8 from J; bases not matched to a gene: 7. Germline V gene sequence: CDR1 SGHRS, CDR2 YFSETQ. This CDR3 has 15 residues. The DNA for the CDR3 is TGCGCCAGCAGCGAGACTAGCGGGAGTGTCGATGAGCAGTTCTTC. Translated, it gives CASSETSGSVDEQFF.

The CDR3 DNA follows: TGTGCCAGCAGCCCCAGGTGGCTGCGCGGGAGGTACAATGAGCAGTTCTTC. Residues: CASSPRWLRGRYNEQFF. V gene TRBV9 combines with J gene TRBJ2-1; 8 nucleotides match TRBD2. Per germline, CDR1 SGDLS and CDR2 YYNGEE. After removal of 4 bases from V and 4 bases from J, the junction contained 13 bases not matched to a gene. CDR3 size: 17 residues.

The rearrangement links TRBV19 to TRBJ1-2; the D gene is possibly TRBD1 (6 bases). The CDR3 runs to 12 residues. The ends were cut back, 5 bases at V and 4 bases at J, with 8 bases in the middle. Germline V gives CDR1 LNHDA, CDR2 SQIVND (reference sequence). CDR3 protein: CASSDRIYGYTF. The CDR3 nucleotides are TGTGCCAGTAGTGACAGGATCTATGGCTACACCTTC.

This chain connects TRBV5-4 to TRBJ2-2; D unresolved. The V end was cut by 4 bases, the J end by 7 bases, with 8 bases between. Germline lookup yields CDR1 SGHNT and CDR2 YYREEE (reference sequence). The CDR3 consists of 12 residues. CDR3 protein: CASSRVNGELFF. DNA for the CDR3: TGTGCCAGCAGCAGGGTTAACGGGGAGCTGTTTTTT.

This clone has only one observation. The chain couples TRBV2 to TRBJ1-5; D is ambiguous. The V end lost 4 bases, the J end lost 2 bases, and 18 bases lay between the germline ends. Germline CDR1 SNHLY, CDR2 FYNNEI. This CDR3 is built from 17 residues. CDR3 DNA sequence: TGTGCCAGCAGTGTTCAAGTCGGAGGGTCCCGCAATCAGCCCCAGCATTTT. Translating it yields CASSVQVGGSRNQPQHF.

J is TRBJ2-7 and V is TRBV19; 8 nucleotides line up with TRBD1. Germline V CDR1 and CDR2: LNHDA, SQIVND (reference sequence). The CDR3 has 14 residues. The V segment lost 4 bases and the J segment 3 bases; nucleotides outside the gene matches: 5. The CDR3 region is CASSTPGQVYEQYF. The CDR3 DNA is TGTGCCAGTAGTACGCCGGGACAGGTCTACGAGCAGTACTTC.

The CDR3 bases are TGCGCCAGCAGCCCTCAGGACAGGGCTAGCTACAATGAGCAGTTCTTC. This gives the protein CASSPQDRASYNEQFF. The chain couples TRBV4-3 to TRBJ2-1, with 8 positions matching TRBD1. The CDR3 has 16 amino acids. Trimming cost V 4 bases and J 3 bases; bases outside gene matches: 8. The germline CDR1 and CDR2 sequences are LGHNA and YSLEER.